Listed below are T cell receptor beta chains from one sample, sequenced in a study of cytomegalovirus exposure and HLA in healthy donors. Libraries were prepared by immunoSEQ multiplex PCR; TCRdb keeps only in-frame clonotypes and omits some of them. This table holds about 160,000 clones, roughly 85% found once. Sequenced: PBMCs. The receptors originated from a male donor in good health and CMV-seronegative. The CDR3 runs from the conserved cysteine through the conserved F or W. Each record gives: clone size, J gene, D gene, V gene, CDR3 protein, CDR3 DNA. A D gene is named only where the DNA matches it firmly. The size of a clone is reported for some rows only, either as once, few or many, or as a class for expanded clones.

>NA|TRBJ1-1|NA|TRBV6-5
CASSYRTVNTEAFF
TGTGCCAGCAGTTACCGGACAGTGAACACTGAAGCTTTCTTT
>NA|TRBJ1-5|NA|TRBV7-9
CASSSQNQPQHF
TGTGCCAGCAGCTCCCAAAATCAGCCCCAGCATTTT
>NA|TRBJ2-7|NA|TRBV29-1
CSVRFRSYEQYF
TGCAGCGTTCGGTTTCGGTCCTACGAGCAGTACTTC
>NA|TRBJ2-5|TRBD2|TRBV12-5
CASGLGLAGFQETQYF
TGTGCTAGTGGTTTGGGCCTAGCGGGGTTCCAAGAGACCCAGTACTTC
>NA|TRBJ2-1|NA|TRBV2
CASGRVGGEQFF
TGTGCCAGCGGAAGGGTGGGGGGTGAGCAGTTCTTC
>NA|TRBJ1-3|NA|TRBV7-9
CASSLAATGNSGNTIYF
TGTGCCAGCAGCTTAGCAGCGACGGGGAACTCTGGAAACACCATATATTTT
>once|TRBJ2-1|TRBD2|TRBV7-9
CASSAPGTSNGDEQFF
TGTGCCAGCAGCGCTCCCGGGACTAGCAACGGGGATGAGCAGTTCTTC
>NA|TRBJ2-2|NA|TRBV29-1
CSAKHVGATGELFF
TGCAGCGCCAAACACGTTGGGGCTACCGGGGAGCTGTTTTTT
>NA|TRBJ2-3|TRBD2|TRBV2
CASSTGLAGASSTDTQYF
TGTGCCAGCTCGACGGGACTAGCGGGGGCCTCTAGCACAGATACGCAGTATTTT
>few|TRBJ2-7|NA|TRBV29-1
CSVGFRYEQYF
TGCAGCGTTGGTTTCAGGTACGAGCAGTACTTC
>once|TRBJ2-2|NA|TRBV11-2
CASSLRGSQTTGELFF
TGTGCCAGCAGCTTAAGGGGTTCTCAAACGACCGGGGAGCTGTTTTTT
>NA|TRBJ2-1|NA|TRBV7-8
CASSFEGEGGAQFF
TGTGCCAGCAGCTTTGAGGGAGAGGGGGGGGCGCAGTTCTTC
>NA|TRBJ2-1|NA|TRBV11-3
CASSPPWGVKDNEQFF
TGTGCCAGCAGCCCCCCATGGGGAGTTAAGGACAATGAGCAGTTCTTC
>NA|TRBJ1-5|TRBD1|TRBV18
CASSPGQGSNQPQHF
TGTGCCAGCTCACCGGGACAGGGGAGCAATCAGCCCCAGCATTTT
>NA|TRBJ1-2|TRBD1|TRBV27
CASSLDRGNYGYTF
TGTGCCAGCAGTTTAGACAGGGGCAACTATGGCTACACCTTC
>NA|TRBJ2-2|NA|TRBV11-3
CASSPLEGAGELFF
TGTGCCAGCAGCCCGCTAGAAGGCGCCGGGGAGCTGTTTTTT